A selection of T cell receptor beta chains follows, all from one sample in a study of blood T cell repertoires in COVID-19. This table comes from immunoSEQ multiplex PCR, and its TCRdb copy is limited to in-frame clones, with some not included. The sample records about 49,000 clones, around 90% being singletons. The sample comprised peripheral blood. These receptors originate from a man older than 75 with acute or convalescent COVID-19. Both conserved end residues are part of each CDR3. A D gene is named only where the DNA matches it firmly. For some rows the clone size is stated as once, few or many, or as a class when expanded; others skip it.

D gene	V gene	CDR3 length	J gene	clone size	CDR3 protein	CDR3 DNA
.	TRBV7-9	14	TRBJ2-7	.	CASSLGAGTPGQYF	TGTGCCAGCAGCTTAGGGGCAGGGACTCCTGGGCAGTACTTC
.	TRBV5-4	15	TRBJ2-5	.	CASSLNRQEGETQYF	TGTGCCAGCAGCTTGAACCGGCAGGAAGGCGAGACCCAGTACTTC
TRBD2	TRBV2	17	TRBJ2-5	.	CASVRTSGGPEQETQYF	TGTGCCAGCGTCAGGACTAGCGGGGGCCCAGAGCAGGAGACCCAGTACTTC
TRBD1	TRBV5-1	14	TRBJ2-5	.	CASSLTDRGETQYF	TGCGCCAGCAGCTTGACTGACAGGGGAGAGACCCAGTACTTC
TRBD2	TRBV5-1	15	TRBJ2-3	.	CASSSGQAGGHWQYF	TGCGCCAGCAGCTCTGGCCAAGCGGGGGGGCACTGGCAGTATTTT
.	TRBV5-1	14	TRBJ1-5	.	CASSPTGPNQPQHF	TGCGCCAGCAGCCCTACAGGCCCCAATCAGCCCCAGCATTTT
.	TRBV7-9	15	TRBJ2-7	.	CASSLVSNLPHEQYF	TGTGCCAGCAGCTTAGTCAGTAACCTGCCACACGAGCAGTACTTC
TRBD1	TRBV9	17	TRBJ1-3	once	CASSGQGVVGSGNTIYF	TGTGCCAGCAGCGGGCAGGGGGTAGTTGGCTCGGGAAACACCATATATTTT
.	TRBV2	14	TRBJ1-2	few	CARSGSRRLYGYTF	TGTGCCAGGTCCGGGTCTAGGAGGCTATATGGCTACACCTTC
.	TRBV6-5	14	TRBJ1-1	.	CASRRGARGTEAFF	TGTGCCAGCAGAAGGGGTGCCCGTGGCACTGAAGCTTTCTTT
TRBD1	TRBV6-5	16	TRBJ2-5	.	CASSYSPGTGKETQYF	TGTGCCAGCAGTTACTCCCCCGGGACAGGGAAAGAGACCCAGTACTTC
TRBD1	TRBV11-2	15	TRBJ2-7	.	CASSLFAGGLYEQYF	TGTGCCAGCAGCTTATTTGCAGGGGGCCTTTACGAGCAGTACTTC
.	TRBV6-2/TRBV6-3	12	TRBJ2-7	.	CASSYSAYEQYF	TGTGCCAGCAGTTACAGCGCCTACGAGCAGTACTTC
.	TRBV7-3	13	TRBJ2-2	.	CASSPAGPGELFF	TGTGCCAGCAGCCCGGCAGGGCCCGGGGAGCTGTTTTTT
.	TRBV3-1/TRBV3-2	16	TRBJ1-1	.	CASKDRGGLSTTEAFF	TGTGCTAGCAAAGACCGGGGAGGTCTGAGCACCACTGAAGCTTTCTTT
TRBD1	TRBV5-1	15	TRBJ2-2	.	CASSLRTGNTGELFF	TGCGCCAGCAGCCTTCGGACAGGGAACACCGGGGAGCTGTTTTTT
TRBD1	TRBV30	17	TRBJ2-2	once	CAWSPVRGQGNTGELFF	TGTGCCTGGAGCCCCGTCCGAGGACAGGGGAACACCGGGGAGCTGTTTTTT
.	TRBV11-2	13	TRBJ1-1	.	CASSLVADTEAFF	TGTGCCAGCAGCCTAGTGGCGGACACTGAAGCTTTCTTT
.	TRBV7-8	15	TRBJ2-1	.	CASSPAGTLGNEQFF	TGTGCCAGCAGCCCTGCGGGGACCCTCGGGAATGAGCAGTTCTTC
TRBD1	TRBV29-1	14	TRBJ2-7	.	CSVGDSPLTREQYF	TGCAGCGTTGGGGACAGCCCATTAACTCGCGAGCAGTACTTC
.	TRBV7-9	15	TRBJ1-2	.	CASSLGNTGNYGYTF	TGTGCCAGCAGCTTAGGCAACACAGGGAACTATGGCTACACCTTC
TRBD2	TRBV19	16	TRBJ2-4	.	CASSIRLAGGLGIQYF	TGTGCCAGTAGTATCCGGCTAGCGGGGGGGCTGGGCATTCAGTACTTC
TRBD1	TRBV27	16	TRBJ1-1	.	CASRSGQGALYTEAFF	TGTGCCAGCAGGTCCGGGCAGGGGGCATTGTACACTGAAGCTTTCTTT
TRBD1	TRBV18	14	TRBJ2-3	.	CASSPGQAPDTQYF	TGTGCCAGCTCACCAGGACAGGCCCCCGATACGCAGTATTTT
.	TRBV30	15	TRBJ1-1	.	CAWSGSMKSNTEAFF	TGTGCCTGGAGTGGCAGTATGAAATCGAACACTGAAGCTTTCTTT
TRBD2	TRBV9	14	TRBJ2-5	.	CASSFSGGKETQYF	TGTGCCAGCAGCTTTAGCGGGGGGAAAGAGACCCAGTACTTC
.	TRBV5-1	15	TRBJ1-6	once	CASSLDGGAGSPLHF	TGCGCCAGCAGCTTGGATGGGGGGGCGGGCTCACCCCTCCACTTT
TRBD1	TRBV7-9	16	TRBJ2-4	.	CASSYPRGLAKNIQYF	TGTGCCAGCAGCTACCCCAGGGGGCTGGCCAAAAACATTCAGTACTTC
.	TRBV27	14	TRBJ2-7	.	CASSSPRQGYEQYF	TGTGCCAGCAGTTCCCCCCGGCAGGGCTACGAGCAGTACTTC
.	TRBV9	16	TRBJ1-3	.	CASSARGAGSGNTIYF	TGTGCCAGCAGCGCCCGTGGCGCGGGCTCTGGAAACACCATATATTTT
.	TRBV7-9	14	TRBJ1-1	.	CASSPGLMNTEAFF	TGTGCCAGCAGTCCCGGACTTATGAACACTGAAGCTTTCTTT
.	TRBV6-5	14	TRBJ2-7	.	CASSYDRTSYEQYF	TGTGCCAGCAGTTACGACAGGACTTCCTACGAGCAGTACTTC
.	TRBV7-9	14	TRBJ2-2	.	CASSLVQGPGELFF	TGTGCCAGCAGCTTAGTCCAGGGGCCCGGGGAGCTGTTTTTT
.	TRBV28	12	TRBJ1-5	.	CASRILNQPQHF	TGTGCCAGCAGAATTCTTAATCAGCCCCAGCATTTT
TRBD1	TRBV6-1	16	TRBJ1-5	once	CASSEYFTGGHQPQHF	TGTGCCAGCAGTGAATATTTTACAGGGGGTCATCAGCCCCAGCATTTT
.	TRBV5-6	14	TRBJ1-4	.	CASSFSPTGEKLFF	TGTGCCAGCAGCTTCTCCCCTACGGGGGAAAAACTGTTTTTT
.	TRBV28	14	TRBJ1-2	.	CASSFQGGGYGYTF	TGTGCCAGCAGTTTCCAGGGAGGGGGTTATGGCTACACCTTC
.	TRBV12-3/TRBV12-4	13	TRBJ1-5	.	CASRPDSNQPQHF	TGTGCCAGCAGACCCGACAGTAATCAGCCCCAGCATTTT
TRBD1	TRBV6-5	15	TRBJ1-3	.	CASSSTGVSGNTIYF	TGTGCCAGCAGTTCGACAGGGGTCTCTGGAAACACCATATATTTT
TRBD1	TRBV20-1	14	TRBJ2-1	.	CSASRGQGAVEQFF	TGCAGTGCTAGTAGGGGACAGGGGGCGGTTGAGCAGTTCTTC